The entry that follows covers one T cell receptor (beta chain) sequence. These data originate in a study of blood T cell repertoires in COVID-19. In the study overall: From the United States, Italy and Spain came samples of acute and convalescent COVID-19. PBMCs, B-cell-depleted T cells, or T cells were the source of the cDNA or gDNA that made up the material.

The authors' processing: For nucleated cells, counts were estimated from reference gene primer amplification. TCRdb's copy holds only in-frame clones and misses some; the assay was immunoSEQ multiplex PCR. V and J calls and clone size follow that table, whereas D and trimming were derived from the DNA. The sample holds 150,000 to 200,000 clones, 70% to 90% seen once. V was shortened by 1 base and J by 4 bases, with 16 bases between the two germline ends. The germline CDR1 and CDR2 sequences are MGHRA and YSYEKL. This CDR3 is built from 17 residues. The sample comprised peripheral blood. The receptor was isolated from a woman in her sixties or seventies with acute or convalescent COVID-19. The chain is built from TRBV4-1 and TRBJ2-2; the D gene is possibly TRBD1 (6 bases). This CDR3 is CASSQGWGRSSTGELFF. Here the CDR3 DNA reads TGCGCCAGCAGCCAAGGATGGGGGCGATCCTCCACCGGGGAGCTGTTTTTT.